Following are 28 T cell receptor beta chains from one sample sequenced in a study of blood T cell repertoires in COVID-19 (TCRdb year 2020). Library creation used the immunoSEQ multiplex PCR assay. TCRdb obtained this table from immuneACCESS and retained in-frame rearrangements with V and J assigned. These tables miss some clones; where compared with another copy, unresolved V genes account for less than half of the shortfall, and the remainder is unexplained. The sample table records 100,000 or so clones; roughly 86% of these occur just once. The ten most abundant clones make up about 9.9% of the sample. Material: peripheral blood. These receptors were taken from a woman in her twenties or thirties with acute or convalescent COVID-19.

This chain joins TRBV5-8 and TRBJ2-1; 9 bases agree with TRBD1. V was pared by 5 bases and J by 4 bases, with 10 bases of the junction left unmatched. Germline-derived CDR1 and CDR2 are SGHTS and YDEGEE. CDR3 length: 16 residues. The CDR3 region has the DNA TGTGCCAGCAGTCTTCACGGGACAGGGAATTACAATGAGCAGTTCTTC. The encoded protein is CASSLHGTGNYNEQFF.

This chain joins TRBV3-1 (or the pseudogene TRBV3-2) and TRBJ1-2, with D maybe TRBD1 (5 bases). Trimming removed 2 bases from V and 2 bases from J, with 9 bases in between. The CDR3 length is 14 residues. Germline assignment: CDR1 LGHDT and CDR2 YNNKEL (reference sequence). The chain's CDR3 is CASSQLAGNYGYTF. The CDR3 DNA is TGTGCCAGCAGCCAATTGGCAGGGAACTATGGCTACACCTTC.

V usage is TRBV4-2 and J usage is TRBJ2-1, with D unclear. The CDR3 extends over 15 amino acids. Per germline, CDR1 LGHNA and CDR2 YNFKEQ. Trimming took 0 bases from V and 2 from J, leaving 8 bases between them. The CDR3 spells CASSQESVPYNEQFF. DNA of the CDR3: TGTGCCAGCAGCCAAGAAAGCGTACCCTACAATGAGCAGTTCTTC.

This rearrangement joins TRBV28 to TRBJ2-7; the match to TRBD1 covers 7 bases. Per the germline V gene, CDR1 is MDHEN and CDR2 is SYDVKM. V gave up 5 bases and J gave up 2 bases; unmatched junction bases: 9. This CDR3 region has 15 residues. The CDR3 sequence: CASSKSTGFAYEQYF. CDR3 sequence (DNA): TGTGCCAGCAGTAAATCGACAGGGTTCGCCTACGAGCAGTACTTC.

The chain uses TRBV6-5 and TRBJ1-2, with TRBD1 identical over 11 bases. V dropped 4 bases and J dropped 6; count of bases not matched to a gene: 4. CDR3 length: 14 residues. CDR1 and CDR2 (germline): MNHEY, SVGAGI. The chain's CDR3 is CASSSGQGAHGYTF. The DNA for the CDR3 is TGTGCCAGCAGTTCCGGACAGGGGGCACATGGCTACACCTTC.

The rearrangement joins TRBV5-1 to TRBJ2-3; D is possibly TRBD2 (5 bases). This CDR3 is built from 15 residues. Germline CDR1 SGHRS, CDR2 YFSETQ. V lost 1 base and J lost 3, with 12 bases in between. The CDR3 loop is CASSLIPSNTDTQYF. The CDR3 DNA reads TGCGCCAGCAGCTTGATTCCTAGCAATACAGATACGCAGTATTTT. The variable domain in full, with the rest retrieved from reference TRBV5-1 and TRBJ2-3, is KAGVTQTPRYLIKTRGQQVTLSCSPISGHRSVSWYQQTPGQGLQFLFEYFSETQRNKGNFPGRFSGRQFSNSRSEMNVSTLELGDSALYLCASSLIPSNTDTQYFGPGTRLTVL.

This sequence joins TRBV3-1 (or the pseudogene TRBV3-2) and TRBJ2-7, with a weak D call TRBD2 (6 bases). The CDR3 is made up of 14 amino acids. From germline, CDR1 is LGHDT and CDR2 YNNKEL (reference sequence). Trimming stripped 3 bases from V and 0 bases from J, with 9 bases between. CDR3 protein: CASSHRTNSYEQYF. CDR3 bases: TGTGCCAGCAGCCACCGGACTAACTCCTACGAGCAGTACTTC.

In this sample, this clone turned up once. For the CDR3, the DNA is TGTGCCAGCAGCTCAGGGGTTGTCTACGAGCAGTACTTC. It translates to CASSSGVVYEQYF. The genes are TRBV5-6 and TRBJ2-7; a possible D gene is TRBD1 (6 bases). With 3 bases removed from V and 3 bases from J, the gap between germline ends came to 10 bases. From germline, CDR1 is SGHDT and CDR2 YYEEEE. The CDR3 length is 13 residues.

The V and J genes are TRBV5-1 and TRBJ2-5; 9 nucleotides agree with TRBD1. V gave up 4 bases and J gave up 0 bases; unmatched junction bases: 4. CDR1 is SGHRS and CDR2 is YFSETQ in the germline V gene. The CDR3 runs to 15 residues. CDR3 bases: TGCGCCAGCAGCGCGGACAGGGGAGACCAAGAGACCCAGTACTTC. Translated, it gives CASSADRGDQETQYF.

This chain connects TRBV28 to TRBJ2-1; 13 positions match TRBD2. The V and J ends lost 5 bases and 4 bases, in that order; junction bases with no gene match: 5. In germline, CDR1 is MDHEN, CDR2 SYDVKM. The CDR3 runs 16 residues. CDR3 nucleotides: TGTGCCAGCAGTCGGACTAGCGGGGGATATTACAATGAGCAGTTCTTC. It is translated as CASSRTSGGYYNEQFF.

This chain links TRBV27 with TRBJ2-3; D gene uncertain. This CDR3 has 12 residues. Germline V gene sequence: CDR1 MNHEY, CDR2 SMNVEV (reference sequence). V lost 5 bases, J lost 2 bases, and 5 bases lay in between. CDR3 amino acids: CASSINTDTQYF. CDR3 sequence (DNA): TGTGCCAGCAGTATAAACACAGATACGCAGTATTTT.

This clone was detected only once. CDR3 in amino acids: CASSPRGPEGPQHF. CDR3 DNA: TGTGCCAGCAGCCCCAGGGGGCCGGAGGGGCCCCAGCATTTT. The rearrangement links TRBV3-1 (or the pseudogene TRBV3-2) to TRBJ1-5, with 8 bases fitting TRBD1. Germline V gene sequence: CDR1 LGHDT, CDR2 YNNKEL (reference sequence). The CDR3 runs 14 residues. V gave up 4 bases and J gave up 9 bases; unmatched junction bases: 8.

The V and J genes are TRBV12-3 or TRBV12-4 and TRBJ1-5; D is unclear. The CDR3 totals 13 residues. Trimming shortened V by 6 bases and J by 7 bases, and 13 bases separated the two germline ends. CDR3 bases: TGTGCCAGCAGCCCCGGGCGGGGACAGCCCCAGCATTTT. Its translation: CASSPGRGQPQHF.

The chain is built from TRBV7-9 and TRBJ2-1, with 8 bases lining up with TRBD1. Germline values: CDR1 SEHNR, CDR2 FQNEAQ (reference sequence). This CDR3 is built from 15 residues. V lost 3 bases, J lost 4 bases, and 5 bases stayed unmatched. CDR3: CASSFDRGAYNEQFF. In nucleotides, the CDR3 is TGTGCCAGCAGCTTCGACAGGGGAGCTTACAATGAGCAGTTCTTC. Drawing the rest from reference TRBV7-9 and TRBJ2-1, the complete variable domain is DTGVSQNPRHKITKRGQNVTFRCDPISEHNRLYWYRQTLGQGPEFLTYFQNEAQLEKSRLLSDRFSAERPKGSFSTLEIQRTEQGDSAMYLCASSFDRGAYNEQFFGPGTRLTVL.

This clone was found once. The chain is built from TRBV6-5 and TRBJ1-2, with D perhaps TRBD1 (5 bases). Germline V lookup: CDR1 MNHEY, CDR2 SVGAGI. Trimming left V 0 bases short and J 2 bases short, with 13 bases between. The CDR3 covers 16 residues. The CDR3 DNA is TGTGCCAGCAGTTACTCGAAACCAGGGTCGAACTATGGCTACACCTTC. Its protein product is CASSYSKPGSNYGYTF.

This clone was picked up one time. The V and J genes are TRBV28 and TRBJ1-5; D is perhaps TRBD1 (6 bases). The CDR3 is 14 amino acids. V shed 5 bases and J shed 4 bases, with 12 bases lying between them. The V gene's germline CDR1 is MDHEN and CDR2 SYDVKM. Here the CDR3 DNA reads TGTGCCAGCAGTCAACACAGGGATAATCAGCCCCAGCATTTT. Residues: CASSQHRDNQPQHF.

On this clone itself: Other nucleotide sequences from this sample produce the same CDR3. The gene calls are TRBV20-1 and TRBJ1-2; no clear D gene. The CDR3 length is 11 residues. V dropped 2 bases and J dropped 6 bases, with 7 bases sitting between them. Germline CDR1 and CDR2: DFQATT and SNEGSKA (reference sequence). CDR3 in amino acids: CSARLIHGYTF. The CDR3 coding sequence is TGCAGTGCTAGACTAATTCATGGCTACACCTTC.

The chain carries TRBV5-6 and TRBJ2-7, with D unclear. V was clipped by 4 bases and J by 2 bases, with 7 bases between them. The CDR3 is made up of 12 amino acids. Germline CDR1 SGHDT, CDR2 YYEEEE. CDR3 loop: CASSPSTYEQYF. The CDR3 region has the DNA TGTGCCAGCAGCCCTTCTACCTACGAGCAGTACTTC.

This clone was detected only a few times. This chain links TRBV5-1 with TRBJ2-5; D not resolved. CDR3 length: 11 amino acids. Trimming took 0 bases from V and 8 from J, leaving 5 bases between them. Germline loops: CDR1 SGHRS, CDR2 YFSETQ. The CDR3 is CASSLGSTQYF. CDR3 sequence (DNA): TGCGCCAGCAGCTTGGGGAGTACCCAGTACTTC.

DNA of the CDR3: TGTGCCAGCAGCCAAGGGGGAGTTACGCAGTATTTT. Translation gives CASSQGGVTQYF. The gene calls are TRBV3-1 (or the pseudogene TRBV3-2) and TRBJ2-3; D may be TRBD2 (5 bases). The CDR3 loop spans 12 amino acids. Germline V gene sequence: CDR1 LGHDT, CDR2 YNNKEL (reference sequence). V was trimmed by 1 base and J by 8 bases, leaving 7 bases between them.

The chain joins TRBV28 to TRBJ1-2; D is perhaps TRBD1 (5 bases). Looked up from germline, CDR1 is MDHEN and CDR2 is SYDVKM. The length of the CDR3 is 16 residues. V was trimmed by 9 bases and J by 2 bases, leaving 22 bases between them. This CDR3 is CARGVGRQGLNYGYTF. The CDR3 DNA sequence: TGTGCCAGAGGGGTAGGGCGGCAGGGCCTAAACTATGGCTACACCTTC.

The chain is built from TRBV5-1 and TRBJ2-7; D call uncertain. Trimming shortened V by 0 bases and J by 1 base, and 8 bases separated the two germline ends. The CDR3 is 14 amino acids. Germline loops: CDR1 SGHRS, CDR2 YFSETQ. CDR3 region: CASSLAPESYEQYF. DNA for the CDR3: TGCGCCAGCAGCTTGGCCCCCGAGTCCTACGAGCAGTACTTC. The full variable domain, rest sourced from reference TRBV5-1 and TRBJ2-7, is KAGVTQTPRYLIKTRGQQVTLSCSPISGHRSVSWYQQTPGQGLQFLFEYFSETQRNKGNFPGRFSGRQFSNSRSEMNVSTLELGDSALYLCASSLAPESYEQYFGPGTRLTVT.

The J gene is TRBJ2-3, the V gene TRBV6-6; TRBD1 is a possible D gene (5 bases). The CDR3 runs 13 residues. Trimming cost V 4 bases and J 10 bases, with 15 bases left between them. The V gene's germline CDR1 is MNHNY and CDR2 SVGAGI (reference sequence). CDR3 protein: CASSLVGLQSQYF. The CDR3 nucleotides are TGTGCCAGCAGTTTAGTGGGGCTACAGTCGCAGTATTTT.

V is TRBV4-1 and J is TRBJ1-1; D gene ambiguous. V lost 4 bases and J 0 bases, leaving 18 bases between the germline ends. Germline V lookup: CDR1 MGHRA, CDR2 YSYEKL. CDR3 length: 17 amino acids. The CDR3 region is CASSPESRRGLNTEAFF. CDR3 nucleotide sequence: TGCGCCAGCAGCCCCGAAAGTCGGAGAGGTTTGAACACTGAAGCTTTCTTT.

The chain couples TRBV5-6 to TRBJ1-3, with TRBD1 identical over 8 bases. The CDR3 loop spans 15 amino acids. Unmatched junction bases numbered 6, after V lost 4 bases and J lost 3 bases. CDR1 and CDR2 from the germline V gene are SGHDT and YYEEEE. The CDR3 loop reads CASSTTGTGGNTIYF. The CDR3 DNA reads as TGTGCCAGCAGCACTACCGGGACAGGTGGAAACACCATATATTTT.

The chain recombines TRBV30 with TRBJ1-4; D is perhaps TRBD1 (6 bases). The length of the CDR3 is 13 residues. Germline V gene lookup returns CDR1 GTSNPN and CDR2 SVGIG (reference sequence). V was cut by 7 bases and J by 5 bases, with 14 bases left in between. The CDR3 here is CASPGQFNEKLFF. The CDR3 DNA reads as TGTGCCTCTCCTGGACAGTTCAATGAAAAACTGTTTTTT.

The CDR3 region has the DNA TGCGCCAGCAGCTCGTTTAGCGGGGGGGCCGCCGGGGAGCTGTTTTTT. Its translation: CASSSFSGGAAGELFF. The chain joins TRBV5-1 to TRBJ2-2, with 11 bases matching TRBD2. With 3 bases clipped from V and 6 bases from J, the junction kept 7 bases outside the gene matches. Germline CDR1 and CDR2: SGHRS and YFSETQ. There are 16 residues in the CDR3.

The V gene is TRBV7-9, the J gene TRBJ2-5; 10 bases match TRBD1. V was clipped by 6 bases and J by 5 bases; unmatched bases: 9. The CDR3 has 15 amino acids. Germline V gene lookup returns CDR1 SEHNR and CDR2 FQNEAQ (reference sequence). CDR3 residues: CASRPRDRGGETQYF. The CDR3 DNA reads TGTGCCAGCAGGCCACGGGACAGGGGAGGGGAGACCCAGTACTTC. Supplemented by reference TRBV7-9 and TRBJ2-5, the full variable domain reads DTGVSQNPRHKITKRGQNVTFRCDPISEHNRLYWYRQTLGQGPEFLTYFQNEAQLEKSRLLSDRFSAERPKGSFSTLEIQRTEQGDSAMYLCASRPRDRGGETQYFGPGTRLLVL.